A selection of T cell receptor beta chains follows, all from one sample in a study of cytomegalovirus exposure and HLA in healthy donors. Data came from immunoSEQ multiplex PCR; TCRdb stores just in-frame clones and leaves some out. The table has more than 150,000 clones, 70% to 80% seen once; the top ten hold approximately 1.5%. Sequencing was performed on PBMCs. Receptor source: a girl aged 10 to 17 in good health and CMV-seropositive. The conserved cysteine and the conserved F or W are not part of the CDR3 here.

v_call	cdr3_aa
TRBV18	ASSPRDTETQY
TRBV4-3	ASSPGTGGYEQY
TRBV6-5	ASSGTAYQPQH
TRBV30	AWSQGPSYNEQF
TRBV10-1	ASSDSLAVTDTQY
TRBV2	ASSGSAATNEKLF
TRBV4-2	ASSHGSDRVMNTEAF
TRBV6-6	ASSYPGTGEVEQY
TRBV9	ASSPRWDFQETQY
TRBV2	ASSQGVAYNEQF
TRBV7-2	ASSSAGGFQETQY
TRBV4-3	ASSQEAYEKLF
TRBV4-1	ASSQVRDSGQPQH
TRBV27	ASSLAGGTPQF
TRBV5-1	ASSLSTGEYGYT
TRBV7-9	SSSLAMGQGGNSPLH
TRBV29-1	SVDGTGASYSNQPQH
TRBV7-6	ASSRDRDEQY
TRBV7-9	ASSSRPGEGTGELF
TRBV4-1	ASSQVGQGKVEQY
TRBV29-1	SVKLATAWYTEAF
TRBV7-9	ASLQGAHGNTIY
TRBV7-8	ASSLTGTGSPNTEAF
TRBV18	ASSMGTGGYNEQF
TRBV11-2	ASSQDRNQPQH
TRBV11-2	ASSQPLGGEYNYGYT
TRBV5-8	ASSLAGSSYNSPLH
TRBV5-1	ASSPRTSGGAAGELF
TRBV7-2	ASSLIRDTQY
TRBV18	ASSSELILSGANVLT
TRBV5-8	ASSVRDSRGREKLF
TRBV7-9	ASSLIMGGGGNTIY
TRBV10-2	ASRSAGGVSSTDTQY
TRBV6-1	ASSEFLAGTNYGYT
TRBV6-1	AISDGWGVDEQY
TRBV5-4	ASSLRSSGGQETQY
TRBV7-9	ASSLGGTKTDTQY
TRBV19	ASSIDTGANVLT
TRBV30	AWTPGTGANGYT